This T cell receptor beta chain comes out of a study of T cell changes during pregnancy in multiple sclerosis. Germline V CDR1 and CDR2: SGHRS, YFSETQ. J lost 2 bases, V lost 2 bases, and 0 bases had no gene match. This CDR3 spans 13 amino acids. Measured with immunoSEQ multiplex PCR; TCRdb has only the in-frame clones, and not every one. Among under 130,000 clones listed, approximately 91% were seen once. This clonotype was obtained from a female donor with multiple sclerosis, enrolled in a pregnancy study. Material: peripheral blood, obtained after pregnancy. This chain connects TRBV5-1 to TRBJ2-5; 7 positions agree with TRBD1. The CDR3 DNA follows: TGCGCCAGCAGCTTCAGGGGGCAAGAGACCCAGTACTTC. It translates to CASSFRGQETQYF.